This T cell receptor beta chain derives from a study of human CD8 memory T cell subsets. Study outcomes and limitations: Stem-like memory and precursor exhausted T cell populations exhibited comparably high diversity, in distinction to effector memory cells.

Sequencing libraries of TCR beta were made by UMI-labeled 5' RACE. TCRdb reprocessed the 5' RACE reads and keeps a single row for each CDR3 protein, giving no DNA. The sample table includes some 11,000 distinct CDR3 sequences. Points on this clonotype: As yet, its antigen is unknown.

Germline CDR1 and CDR2: SEHNR and FQNEAQ (reference sequence). The CDR3 loop spans 18 amino acids. Sample: CD8+ T cells from PBMCs. The clonotype was recovered from a human donor in good health. This chain connects TRBV7-9 to TRBJ2-1; checking the TCRdb D call of TRBD2 is not possible without DNA. The CDR3 here is CASSLAAGVTEYYNEQFF.